This TCR beta chain was profiled in a study of blood T cell repertoires in COVID-19. Study at large: Researchers got acute and convalescent COVID-19 samples from the United States, Italy and Spain. The cDNA or gDNA used as material had been derived from T cells, B-cell-depleted T cells, or PBMCs.

V lost 5 bases to trimming and J lost 5 bases, with 13 bases between them. The germline V gene encodes CDR1 KGHSH and CDR2 LQKENI. There are 13 residues in the CDR3. Per the original data handling: For nucleated cells, counts were estimated from reference gene primer amplification. Repertoires were generated with immunoSEQ multiplex PCR, while TCRdb's copy carries only in-frame clones and drops some. The DNA was the basis for D and trimming; V, J and clone size are from that table. This sample yields about 120,000 clones, of which around nine tenths are seen a single time; 1.5% to 2% belongs to the top ten.

The sequence derives from a human donor with active COVID-19. The donor label of this sample is uncertain. The V and J genes are TRBV18 and TRBJ2-7; D might be TRBD1 (6 bases). The sample taken for sequencing was peripheral blood. The CDR3 loop is CASSFTGIHEQYF. As DNA, the CDR3 is TGTGCCAGCTCATTCACAGGGATTCACGAGCAGTACTTC.